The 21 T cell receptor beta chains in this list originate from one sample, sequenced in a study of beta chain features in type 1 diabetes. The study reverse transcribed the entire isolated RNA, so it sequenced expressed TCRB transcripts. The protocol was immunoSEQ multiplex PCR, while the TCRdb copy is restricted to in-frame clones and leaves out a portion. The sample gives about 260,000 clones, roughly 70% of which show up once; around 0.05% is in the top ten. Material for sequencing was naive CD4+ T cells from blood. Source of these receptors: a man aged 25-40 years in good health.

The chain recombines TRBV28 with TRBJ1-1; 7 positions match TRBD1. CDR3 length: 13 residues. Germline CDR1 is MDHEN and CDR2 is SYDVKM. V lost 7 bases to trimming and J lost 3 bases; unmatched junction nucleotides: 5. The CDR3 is CASTQGQYTEAFF. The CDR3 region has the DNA TGTGCCAGCACCCAGGGACAGTACACTGAAGCTTTCTTT.

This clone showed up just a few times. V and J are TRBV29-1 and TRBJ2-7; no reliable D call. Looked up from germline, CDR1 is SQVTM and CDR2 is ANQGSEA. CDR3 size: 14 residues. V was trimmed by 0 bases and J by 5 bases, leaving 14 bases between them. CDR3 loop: CSVEDIGPGDEQYF. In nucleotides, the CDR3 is TGCAGCGTTGAAGATATCGGGCCGGGCGACGAGCAGTACTTC.

The CDR3, as DNA: TGTGCCAGCAGCTTAGGAGGCGGGGGGTCCCAAGAGACCCAGTACTTC. Translating it yields CASSLGGGGSQETQYF. This rearrangement joins TRBV7-7 to TRBJ2-5, with TRBD2 matching 8 bases. The CDR3 runs to 16 residues. Germline V gene lookup returns CDR1 SSHAT and CDR2 FNYEAQ (reference sequence). J lost 1 base, V lost 1 base, and 5 bases had no gene match. Looking up the rest from reference TRBV7-7 and TRBJ2-5 gives the full variable domain: GAGVSQSPRYKVTKRGQDVTLRCDPISSHATLYWYQQALGQGPEFLTYFNYEAQPDKSGLPSDRFSAERPEGSISTLTIQRTEQRDSAMYRCASSLGGGGSQETQYFGPGTRLLVL.

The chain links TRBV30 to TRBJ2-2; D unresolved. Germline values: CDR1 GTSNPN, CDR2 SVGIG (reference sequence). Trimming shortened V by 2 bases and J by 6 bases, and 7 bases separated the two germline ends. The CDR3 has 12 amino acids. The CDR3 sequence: CAWSPFPGELFF. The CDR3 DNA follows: TGTGCCTGGAGTCCCTTCCCCGGGGAGCTGTTTTTT.

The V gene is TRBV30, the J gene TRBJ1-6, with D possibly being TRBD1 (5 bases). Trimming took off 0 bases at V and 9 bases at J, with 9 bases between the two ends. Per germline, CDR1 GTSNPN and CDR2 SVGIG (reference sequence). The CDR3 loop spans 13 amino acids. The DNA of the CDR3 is TGTGCCTGGAGTGTCCAGGGAGGTTCACCCCTCCACTTT. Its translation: CAWSVQGGSPLHF.

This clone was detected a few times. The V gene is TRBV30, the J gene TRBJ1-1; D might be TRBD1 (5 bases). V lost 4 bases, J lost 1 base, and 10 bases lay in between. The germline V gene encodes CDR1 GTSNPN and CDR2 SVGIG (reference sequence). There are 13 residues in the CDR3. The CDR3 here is CAWNGQGNTEAFF. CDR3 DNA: TGTGCCTGGAATGGGCAGGGGAACACTGAAGCTTTCTTT.

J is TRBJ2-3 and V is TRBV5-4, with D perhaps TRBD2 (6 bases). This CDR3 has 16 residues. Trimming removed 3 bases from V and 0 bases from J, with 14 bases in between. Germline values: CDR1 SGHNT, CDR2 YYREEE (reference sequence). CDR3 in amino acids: CASSSGRGSSTDTQYF. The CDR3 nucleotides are TGTGCCAGCAGCTCGGGGCGGGGCTCTAGCACAGATACGCAGTATTTT. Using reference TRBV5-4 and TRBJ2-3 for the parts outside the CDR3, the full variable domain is ETGVTQSPTHLIKTRGQQVTLRCSSQSGHNTVSWYQQALGQGPQFIFQYYREEENGRGNFPPRFSGLQFPNYSSELNVNALELDDSALYLCASSSGRGSSTDTQYFGPGTRLTVL.

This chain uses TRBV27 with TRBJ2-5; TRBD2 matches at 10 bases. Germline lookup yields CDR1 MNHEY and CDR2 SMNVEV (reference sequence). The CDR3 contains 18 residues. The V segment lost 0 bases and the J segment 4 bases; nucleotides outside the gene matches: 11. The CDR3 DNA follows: TGTGCCAGCAGTTTATCGACCCCTCTAGCGGGAGAGACAGAGACCCAGTACTTC. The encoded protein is CASSLSTPLAGETETQYF.

The CDR3 sequence: CATSSGDRGLANYGYTF. CDR3 bases: TGTGCCACCAGCTCTGGGGACAGGGGCCTAGCTAACTATGGCTACACCTTC. This rearrangement joins TRBV15 to TRBJ1-2; TRBD1 matches at 10 bases. This CDR3 spans 17 amino acids. The junction had 9 bases not matched to a gene; V was cut back by 5 bases and J by 0 bases. Germline-derived CDR1 and CDR2 are LNHNV and YYDKDF (reference sequence). Drawing the rest from reference TRBV15 and TRBJ1-2, the complete variable domain is DAMVIQNPRYQVTQFGKPVTLSCSQTLNHNVMYWYQQKSSQAPKLLFHYYDKDFNNEADTPDNFQSRRPNTSFCFLDIRSPGLGDTAMYLCATSSGDRGLANYGYTFGSGTRLTVV.

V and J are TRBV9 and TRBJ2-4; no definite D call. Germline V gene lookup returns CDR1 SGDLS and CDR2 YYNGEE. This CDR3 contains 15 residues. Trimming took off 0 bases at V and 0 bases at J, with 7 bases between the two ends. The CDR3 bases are TGTGCCAGCAGCGTAGCTACGGGAGCCAAAAACATTCAGTACTTC. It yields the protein CASSVATGAKNIQYF.

The CDR3, as DNA: TGTGCCAGCAACCCCTCCCGCCCTAGAACTTCCTACGATGAGCAGTTCTTC. This sequence encodes CASNPSRPRTSYDEQFF. V usage is TRBV21-1 and J usage is TRBJ2-1; TRBD2, the table's D call, was not compared with the DNA. TRBV21-1 is an annotated pseudogene. This CDR3 has 17 amino acids.

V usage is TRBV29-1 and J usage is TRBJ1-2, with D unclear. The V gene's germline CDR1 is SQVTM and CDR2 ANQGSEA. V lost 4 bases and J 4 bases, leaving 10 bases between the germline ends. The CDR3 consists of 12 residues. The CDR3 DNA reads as TGCAGCGTTGTAGGGCAGGCCTATGGCTACACCTTC. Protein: CSVVGQAYGYTF.

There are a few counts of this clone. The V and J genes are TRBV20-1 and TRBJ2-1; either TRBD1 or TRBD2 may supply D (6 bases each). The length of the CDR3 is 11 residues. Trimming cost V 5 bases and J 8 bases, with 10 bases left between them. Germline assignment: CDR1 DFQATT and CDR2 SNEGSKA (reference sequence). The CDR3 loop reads CSAGGQDEQFF. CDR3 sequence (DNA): TGCAGTGCTGGGGGGCAAGATGAGCAGTTCTTC.

The CDR3 sequence is CASSPRLDIGELFF. The CDR3 coding sequence is TGTGCCAGCTCACCACGGCTAGACATCGGGGAGCTGTTTTTT. The rearrangement uses TRBV18 and TRBJ2-2; D unclear. The CDR3 is 14 residues long. Germline values: CDR1 KGHSH, CDR2 LQKENI. V was cut by 1 base and J by 7 bases, with 10 bases left in between.

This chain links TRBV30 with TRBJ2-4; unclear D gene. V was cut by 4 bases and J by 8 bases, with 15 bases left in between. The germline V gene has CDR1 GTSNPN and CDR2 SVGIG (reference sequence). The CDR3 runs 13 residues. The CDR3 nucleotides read TGTGCCTGGAACAGAAGGGCTCGGGACATTCAGTACTTC. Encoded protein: CAWNRRARDIQYF.

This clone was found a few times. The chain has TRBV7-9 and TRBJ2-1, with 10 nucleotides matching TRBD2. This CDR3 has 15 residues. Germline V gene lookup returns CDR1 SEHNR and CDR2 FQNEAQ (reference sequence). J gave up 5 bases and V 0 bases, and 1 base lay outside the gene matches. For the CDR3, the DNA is TGTGCCAGCAGCTTAGCTCTAGCGGGGGACAATGAGCAGTTCTTC. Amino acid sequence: CASSLALAGDNEQFF.

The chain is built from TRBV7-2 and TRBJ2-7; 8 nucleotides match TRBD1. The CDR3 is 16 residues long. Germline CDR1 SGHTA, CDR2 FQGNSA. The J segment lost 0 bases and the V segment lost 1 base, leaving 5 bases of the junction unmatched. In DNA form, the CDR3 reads TGTGCCAGCAGCTTAGGACAGGGGCTACTCTCCTACGAGCAGTACTTC. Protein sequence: CASSLGQGLLSYEQYF.

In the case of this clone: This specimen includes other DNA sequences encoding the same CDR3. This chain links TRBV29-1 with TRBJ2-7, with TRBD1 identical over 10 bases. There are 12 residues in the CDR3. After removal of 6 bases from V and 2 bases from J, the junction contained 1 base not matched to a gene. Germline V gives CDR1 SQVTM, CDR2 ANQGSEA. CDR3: CSVGTGAYEQYF. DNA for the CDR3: TGCAGCGTGGGGACAGGGGCCTACGAGCAGTACTTC.

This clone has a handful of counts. Here the CDR3 DNA reads TGTGCCTCCGGGGTCTGGGCCAACGTCCTGACTTTC. It encodes CASGVWANVLTF. This chain connects TRBV25-1 to TRBJ2-6; D is perhaps TRBD2 (5 bases). This CDR3 is 12 amino acids long. The V gene's germline CDR1 is MGHDK and CDR2 SYGVNS. V gave up 11 bases and J gave up 5 bases, with 10 bases separating them.

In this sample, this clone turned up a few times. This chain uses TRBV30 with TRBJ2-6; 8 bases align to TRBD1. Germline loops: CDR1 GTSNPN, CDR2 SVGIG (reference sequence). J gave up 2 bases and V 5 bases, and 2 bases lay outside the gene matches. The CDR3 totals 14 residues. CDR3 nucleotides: TGTGCCTGGCAACAGGGGGCTGGGGCCAACGTCCTGACTTTC. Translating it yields CAWQQGAGANVLTF.

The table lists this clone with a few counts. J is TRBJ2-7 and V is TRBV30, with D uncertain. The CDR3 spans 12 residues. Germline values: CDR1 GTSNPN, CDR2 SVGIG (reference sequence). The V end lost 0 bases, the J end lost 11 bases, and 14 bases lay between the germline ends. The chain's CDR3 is CAWSVPRQEEYF. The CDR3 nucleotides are TGTGCCTGGAGTGTACCCCGGCAGGAAGAGTACTTC.